The source of this TCR beta chain is a study of read filtering for tumor transcriptome and immune sequencing. Bone marrow was sampled from every patient at the time of active disease. Molecular barcoded adaptors covering alpha/delta and beta/gamma chains were used on 400 to 450 ng RNA. TCRdb called the reads again in MiXCR, with one record for every CDR3 protein. The top ten clones hold under 75% of a sample with about 22,000 distinct CDR3 sequences, roughly an eighth of them seen once. The CDR3 is made up of 13 amino acids. The germline gives CDR1 SGDLS, CDR2 YYNGEE. Source material: a population of CD138-negative cells sorted from bone marrow. The origin of this receptor is a donor aged 40 or over with multiple myeloma. The rearrangement uses TRBV9 and TRBJ1-6, with 9 bases identical to TRBD1. With the DNA end fitting TRBJ1-1 better, the J assignment may be wrong. The CDR3 sequence is CASSKDRGTEAFF. CDR3 sequence (DNA): TGTGCCAGCAGCAAGGACAGGGGCACTGAAGCTTTCTTT.